This T cell receptor (beta chain) was obtained from a study of blood T cell repertoires in COVID-19. Overall study context: Spain, Italy and the United States supplied samples that represented acute and convalescent COVID-19. PBMCs, B-cell-depleted T cells, or T cells provided the cDNA or gDNA that made up the material.

The Seattle patients, enrolled during active infection, were followed longitudinally. Germline V CDR1 and CDR2: SGHTA, FQGNSA. V dropped 5 bases and J dropped 0 bases, with 8 bases sitting between them. This CDR3 has 14 residues. Authors' processing steps: Reference gene primer amplification yielded estimated nucleated cell counts. The table came from immunoSEQ multiplex PCR; TCRdb's copy has only in-frame clones and leaves some out. V and J calls and clone size are those listed in that table; D and trimming were worked out from the DNA. The sample includes approximately 120,000 clones, roughly 90% of them seen just once.

The V and J genes are TRBV7-2 and TRBJ1-3, with D possibly being TRBD1 (6 bases). Sequenced input: peripheral blood. This clonotype originated in a man aged 45 to 65 with COVID-19, enrolled during active disease. CDR3 bases: TGTGCCAGCAGCCAGGACAGCTCTGGAAACACCATATATTTT. Protein: CASSQDSSGNTIYF.